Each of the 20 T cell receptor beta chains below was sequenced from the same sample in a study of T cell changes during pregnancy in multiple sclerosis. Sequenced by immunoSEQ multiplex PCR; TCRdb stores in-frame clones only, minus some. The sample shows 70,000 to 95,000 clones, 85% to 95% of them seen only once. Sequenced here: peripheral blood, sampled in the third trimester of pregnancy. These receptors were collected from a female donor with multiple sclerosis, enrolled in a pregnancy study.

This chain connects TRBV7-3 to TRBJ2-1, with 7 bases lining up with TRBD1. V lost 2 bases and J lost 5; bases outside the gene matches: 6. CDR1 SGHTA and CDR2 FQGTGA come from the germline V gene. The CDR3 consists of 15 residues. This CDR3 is CASSLVSGTDNEQFF. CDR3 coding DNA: TGTGCCAGCAGCTTAGTCTCCGGGACAGACAATGAGCAGTTCTTC.

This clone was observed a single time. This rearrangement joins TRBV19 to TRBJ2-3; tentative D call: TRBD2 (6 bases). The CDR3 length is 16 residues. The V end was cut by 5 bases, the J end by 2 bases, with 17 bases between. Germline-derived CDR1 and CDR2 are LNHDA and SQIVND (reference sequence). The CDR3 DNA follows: TGTGCCAGTAGTCCCGGTGGCGGGACGGTCACAGATACGCAGTATTTT. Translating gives CASSPGGGTVTDTQYF.

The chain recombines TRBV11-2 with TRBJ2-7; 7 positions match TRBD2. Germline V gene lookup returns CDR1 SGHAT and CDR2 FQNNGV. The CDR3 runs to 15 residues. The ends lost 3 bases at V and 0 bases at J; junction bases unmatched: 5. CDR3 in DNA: TGTGCCAGCAGCTTTGGGGGAGGGGCCTCCTACGAGCAGTACTTC. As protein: CASSFGGGASYEQYF. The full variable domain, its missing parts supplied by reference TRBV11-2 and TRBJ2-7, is EAGVAQSPRYKIIEKRQSVAFWCNPISGHATLYWYQQILGQGPKLLIQFQNNGVVDDSQLPKDRFSAERLKGVDSTLKIQPAKLEDSAVYLCASSFGGGASYEQYFGPGTRLTVT.

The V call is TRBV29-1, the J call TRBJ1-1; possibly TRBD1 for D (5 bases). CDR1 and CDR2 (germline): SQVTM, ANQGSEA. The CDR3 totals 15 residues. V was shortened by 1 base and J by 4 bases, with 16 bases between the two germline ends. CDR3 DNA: TGCAGCGTTGAAGGGGTTCAGGGAGGAGGCACTGAAGCTTTCTTT. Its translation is CSVEGVQGGGTEAFF.

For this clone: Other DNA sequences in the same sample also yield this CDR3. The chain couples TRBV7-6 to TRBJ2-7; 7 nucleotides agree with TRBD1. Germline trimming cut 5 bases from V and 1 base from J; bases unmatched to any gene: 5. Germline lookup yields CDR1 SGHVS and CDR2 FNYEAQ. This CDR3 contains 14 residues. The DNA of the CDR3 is TGTGCCAGCAGCCCACGGGACAGTTCCTACGAGCAGTACTTC. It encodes CASSPRDSSYEQYF.

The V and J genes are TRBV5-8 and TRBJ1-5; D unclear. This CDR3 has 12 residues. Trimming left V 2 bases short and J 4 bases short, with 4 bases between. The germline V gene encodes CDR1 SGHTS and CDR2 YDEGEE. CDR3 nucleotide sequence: TGTGCCAGCAGCTTTATGAATCAGCCCCAGCATTTT. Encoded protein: CASSFMNQPQHF.

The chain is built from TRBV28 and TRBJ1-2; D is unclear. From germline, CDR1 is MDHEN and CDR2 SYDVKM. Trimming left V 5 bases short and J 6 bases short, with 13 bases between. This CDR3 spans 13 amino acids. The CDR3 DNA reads TGTGCCAGCAGTGTTGGAGTCGCCCATGGCTACACCTTC. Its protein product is CASSVGVAHGYTF.

The CDR3 bases are TGCGCCAGCAGCCAAGAAGAGGACAGCCCCTACGAGCAGTACTTC. As protein: CASSQEEDSPYEQYF. This chain uses TRBV4-1 with TRBJ2-7; D perhaps matches TRBD1 (6 bases). CDR1 MGHRA and CDR2 YSYEKL come from the germline V gene. V shed 0 bases and J shed 2 bases, with 11 bases lying between them. This CDR3 is 15 amino acids long.

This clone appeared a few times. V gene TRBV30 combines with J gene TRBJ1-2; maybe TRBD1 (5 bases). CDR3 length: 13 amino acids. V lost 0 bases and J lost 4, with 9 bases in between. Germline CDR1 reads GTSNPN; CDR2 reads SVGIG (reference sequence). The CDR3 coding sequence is TGTGCCTGGAGTGTTGTGCAGGGCTATGGCTACACCTTC. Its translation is CAWSVVQGYGYTF.

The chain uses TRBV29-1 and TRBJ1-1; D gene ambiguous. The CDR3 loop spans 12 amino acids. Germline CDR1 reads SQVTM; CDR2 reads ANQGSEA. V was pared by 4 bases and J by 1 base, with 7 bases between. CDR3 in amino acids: CSVGNRNTEAFF. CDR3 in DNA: TGCAGCGTTGGGAACAGGAACACTGAAGCTTTCTTT.

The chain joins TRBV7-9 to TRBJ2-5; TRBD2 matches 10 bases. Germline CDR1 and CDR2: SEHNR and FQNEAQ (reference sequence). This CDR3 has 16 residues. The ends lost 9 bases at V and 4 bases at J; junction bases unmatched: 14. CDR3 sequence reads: CASTTLAGAFPETQYF. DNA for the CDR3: TGTGCCAGTACCACTCTAGCGGGAGCATTTCCAGAGACCCAGTACTTC. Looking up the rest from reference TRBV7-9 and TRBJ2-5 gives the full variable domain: DTGVSQNPRHKITKRGQNVTFRCDPISEHNRLYWYRQTLGQGPEFLTYFQNEAQLEKSRLLSDRFSAERPKGSFSTLEIQRTEQGDSAMYLCASTTLAGAFPETQYFGPGTRLLVL.

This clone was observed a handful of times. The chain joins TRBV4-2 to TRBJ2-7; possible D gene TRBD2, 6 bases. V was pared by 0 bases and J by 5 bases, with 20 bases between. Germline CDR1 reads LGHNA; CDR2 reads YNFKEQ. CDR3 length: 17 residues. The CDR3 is CASSQDGAGGLPDEQYF. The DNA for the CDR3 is TGTGCCAGCAGCCAAGATGGGGCCGGCGGACTACCGGACGAGCAGTACTTC.

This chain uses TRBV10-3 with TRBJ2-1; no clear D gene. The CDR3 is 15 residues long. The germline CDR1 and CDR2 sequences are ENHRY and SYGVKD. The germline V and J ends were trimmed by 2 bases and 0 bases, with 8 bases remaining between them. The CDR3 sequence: CAISETRNSYNEQFF. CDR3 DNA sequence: TGTGCCATCAGTGAGACGCGGAACTCCTACAATGAGCAGTTCTTC.

The CDR3 region has the DNA TGTGCCAGCAGTGACCCAGGATCCGGAAACACCATATATTTT. Its translation is CASSDPGSGNTIYF. The rearrangement uses TRBV28 and TRBJ1-3; D uncertain. V lost 5 bases to trimming and J lost 4 bases, with 12 bases between them. The CDR3 is made up of 14 amino acids. Germline loops: CDR1 MDHEN, CDR2 SYDVKM.

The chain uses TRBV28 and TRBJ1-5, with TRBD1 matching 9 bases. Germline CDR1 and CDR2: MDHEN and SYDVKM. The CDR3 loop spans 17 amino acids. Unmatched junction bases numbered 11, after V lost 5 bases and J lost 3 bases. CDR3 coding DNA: TGTGCCAGCAGTCCCTCGAGGACAGGGGCCAACAATCAGCCCCAGCATTTT. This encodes CASSPSRTGANNQPQHF.

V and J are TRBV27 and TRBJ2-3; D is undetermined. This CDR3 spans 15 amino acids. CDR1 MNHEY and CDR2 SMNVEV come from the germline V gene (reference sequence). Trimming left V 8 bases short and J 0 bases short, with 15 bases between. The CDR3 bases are TGTGCCAGCCTAGAAAGCCCTGATAGCACAGATACGCAGTATTTT. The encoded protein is CASLESPDSTDTQYF.

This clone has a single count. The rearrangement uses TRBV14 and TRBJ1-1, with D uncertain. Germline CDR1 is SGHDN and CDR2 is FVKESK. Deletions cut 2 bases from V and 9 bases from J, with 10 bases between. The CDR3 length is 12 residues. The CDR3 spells CASSQIREKAFF. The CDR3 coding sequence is TGTGCCAGCAGCCAAATTAGGGAGAAAGCTTTCTTT.

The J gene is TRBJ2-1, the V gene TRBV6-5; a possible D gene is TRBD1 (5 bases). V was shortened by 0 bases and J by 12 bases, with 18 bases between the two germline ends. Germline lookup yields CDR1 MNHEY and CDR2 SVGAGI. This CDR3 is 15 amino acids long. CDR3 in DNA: TGTGCCAGCAGTTACTCAGGGGAAGGGCCAGCCAGGCAGTTCTTC. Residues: CASSYSGEGPARQFF.

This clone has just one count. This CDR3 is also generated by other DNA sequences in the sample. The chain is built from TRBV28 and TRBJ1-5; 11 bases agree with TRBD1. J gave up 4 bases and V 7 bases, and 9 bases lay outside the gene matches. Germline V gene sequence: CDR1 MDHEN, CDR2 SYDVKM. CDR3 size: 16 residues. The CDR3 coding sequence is TGTGCCAGCATCGGGGACAGGGGGTTGATGAATCAGCCCCAGCATTTT. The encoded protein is CASIGDRGLMNQPQHF.

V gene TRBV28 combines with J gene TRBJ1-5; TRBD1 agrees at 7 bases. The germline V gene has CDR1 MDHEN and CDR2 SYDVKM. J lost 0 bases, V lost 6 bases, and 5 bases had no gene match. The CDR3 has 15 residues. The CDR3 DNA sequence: TGTGCCAGCAGCCCGGGGACAGTTAGCAATCAGCCCCAGCATTTT. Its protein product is CASSPGTVSNQPQHF.